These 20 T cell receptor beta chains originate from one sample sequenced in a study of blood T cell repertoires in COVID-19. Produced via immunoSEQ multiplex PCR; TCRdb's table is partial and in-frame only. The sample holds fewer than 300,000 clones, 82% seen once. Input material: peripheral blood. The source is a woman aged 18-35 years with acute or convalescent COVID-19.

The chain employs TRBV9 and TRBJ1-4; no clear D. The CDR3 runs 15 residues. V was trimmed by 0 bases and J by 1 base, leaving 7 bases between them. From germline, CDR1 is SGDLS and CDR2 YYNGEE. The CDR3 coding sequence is TGTGCCAGCAGCGTAGGCGCCCGAACTAATGAAAAACTGTTTTTT. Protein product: CASSVGARTNEKLFF.

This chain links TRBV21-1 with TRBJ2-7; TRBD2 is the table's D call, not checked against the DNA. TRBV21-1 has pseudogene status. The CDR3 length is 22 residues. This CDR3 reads CASSKGGFCVGLAGANFYEQYF. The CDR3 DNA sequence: TGTGCCAGCAGCAAAGGCGGGTTTTGTGTGGGACTAGCGGGAGCTAACTTTTACGAGCAGTACTTC.

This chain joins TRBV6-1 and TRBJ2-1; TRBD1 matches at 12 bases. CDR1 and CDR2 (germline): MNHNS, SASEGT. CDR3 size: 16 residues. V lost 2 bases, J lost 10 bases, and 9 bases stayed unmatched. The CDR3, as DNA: TGTGCCAGCAGTGAACGCCTCGGGACAGGGGGCGAGGAGCAGTTCTTC. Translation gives CASSERLGTGGEEQFF.

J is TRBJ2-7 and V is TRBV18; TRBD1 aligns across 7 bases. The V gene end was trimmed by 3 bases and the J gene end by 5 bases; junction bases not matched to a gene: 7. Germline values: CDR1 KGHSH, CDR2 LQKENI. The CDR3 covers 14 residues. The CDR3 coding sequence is TGTGCCAGCTCACCGGAAAGGGGGACAGACGAGCAGTACTTC. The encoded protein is CASSPERGTDEQYF.

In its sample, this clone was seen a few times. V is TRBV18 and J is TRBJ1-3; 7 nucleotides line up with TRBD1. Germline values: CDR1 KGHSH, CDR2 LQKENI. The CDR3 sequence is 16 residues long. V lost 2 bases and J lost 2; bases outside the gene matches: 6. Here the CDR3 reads CASSPESRGAGNTIYF. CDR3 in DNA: TGTGCCAGCTCACCAGAGTCCAGGGGGGCTGGAAACACCATATATTTT.

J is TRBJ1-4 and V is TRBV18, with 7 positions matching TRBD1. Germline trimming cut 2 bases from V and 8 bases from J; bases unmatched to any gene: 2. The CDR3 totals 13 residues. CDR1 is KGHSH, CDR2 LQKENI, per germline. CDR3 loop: CASSPGTAEKLFF. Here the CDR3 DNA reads TGTGCCAGCTCACCAGGGACAGCCGAAAAACTGTTTTTT.

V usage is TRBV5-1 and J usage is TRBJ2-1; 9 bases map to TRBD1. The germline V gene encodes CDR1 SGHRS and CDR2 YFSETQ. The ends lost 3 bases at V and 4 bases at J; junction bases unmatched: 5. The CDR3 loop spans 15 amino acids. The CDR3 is CASSSGQGFYNEQFF. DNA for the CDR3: TGCGCCAGCAGCTCGGGACAGGGTTTTTACAATGAGCAGTTCTTC.

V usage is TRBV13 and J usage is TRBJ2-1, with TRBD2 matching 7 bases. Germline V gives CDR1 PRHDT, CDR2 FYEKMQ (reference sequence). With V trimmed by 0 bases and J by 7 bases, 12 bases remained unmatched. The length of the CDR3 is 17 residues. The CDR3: CASSLGPTSASRNEQFF. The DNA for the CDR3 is TGTGCCAGCAGCTTAGGGCCCACTAGCGCCTCTAGGAATGAGCAGTTCTTC.

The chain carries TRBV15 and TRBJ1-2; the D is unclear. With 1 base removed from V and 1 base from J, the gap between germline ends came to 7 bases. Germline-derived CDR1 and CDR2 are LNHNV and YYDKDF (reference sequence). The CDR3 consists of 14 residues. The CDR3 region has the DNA TGTGCCACCAGCAGAGTGGAGGTTAACTATGGCTACACCTTC. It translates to CATSRVEVNYGYTF.

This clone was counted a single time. CDR3 bases: TGTGCCAGCAGTCGGGACAGGGGTACAGATACGCAGTATTTT. It specifies CASSRDRGTDTQYF. This chain uses TRBV2 with TRBJ2-3; TRBD1 matches at 10 bases. Germline V lookup: CDR1 SNHLY, CDR2 FYNNEI. The V and J ends lost 5 bases and 3 bases, in that order; junction bases with no gene match: 2. The CDR3 contains 14 residues.

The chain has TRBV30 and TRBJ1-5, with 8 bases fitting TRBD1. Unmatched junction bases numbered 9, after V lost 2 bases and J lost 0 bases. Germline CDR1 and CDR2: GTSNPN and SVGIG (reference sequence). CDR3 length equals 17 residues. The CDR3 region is CAWSRGQAPYSNQPQHF. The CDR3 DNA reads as TGTGCCTGGAGTCGGGGACAGGCCCCTTATAGCAATCAGCCCCAGCATTTT.

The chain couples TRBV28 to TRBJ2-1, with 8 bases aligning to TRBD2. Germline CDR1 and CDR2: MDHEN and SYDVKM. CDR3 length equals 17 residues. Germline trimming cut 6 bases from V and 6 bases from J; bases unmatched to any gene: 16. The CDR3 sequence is CASSGRGSGSRFNEQFF. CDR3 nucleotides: TGTGCCAGCAGCGGACGAGGGAGCGGGAGCCGTTTCAATGAGCAGTTCTTC.

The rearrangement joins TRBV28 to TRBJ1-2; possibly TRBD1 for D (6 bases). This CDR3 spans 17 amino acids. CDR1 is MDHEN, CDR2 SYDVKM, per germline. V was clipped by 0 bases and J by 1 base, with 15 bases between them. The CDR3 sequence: CASSLWGTPSHNYGYTF. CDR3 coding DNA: TGTGCCAGCAGTTTATGGGGGACACCCTCCCATAACTATGGCTACACCTTC.

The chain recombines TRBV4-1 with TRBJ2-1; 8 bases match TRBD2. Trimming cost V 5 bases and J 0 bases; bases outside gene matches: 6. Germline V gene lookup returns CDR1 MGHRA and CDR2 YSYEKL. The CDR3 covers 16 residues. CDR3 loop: CASSKGSGSSYNEQFF. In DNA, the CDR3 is TGCGCCAGCAGCAAGGGAAGCGGGAGCTCCTACAATGAGCAGTTCTTC.

The CDR3 DNA reads as TGCGCCAGCAGCCAGGGCTACAGGTTGGCCGGTGAGACCCAGTACTTC. Translating it yields CASSQGYRLAGETQYF. J is TRBJ2-5 and V is TRBV4-1, with D possibly being TRBD1 (5 bases). The germline V gene encodes CDR1 MGHRA and CDR2 YSYEKL. Trimming removed 3 bases at V and 5 bases at J, with 19 bases between. CDR3 length: 16 amino acids.

This CDR3 is CASSVVSGNRSYEQYF. CDR3 coding DNA: TGTGCCAGCAGCGTAGTAAGCGGAAACCGGAGCTACGAGCAGTACTTC. The chain links TRBV9 to TRBJ2-7; D may be TRBD2 (5 bases). Germline values: CDR1 SGDLS, CDR2 YYNGEE. Trimming removed 0 bases at V and 3 bases at J, with 16 bases between. The CDR3 is 16 residues long.

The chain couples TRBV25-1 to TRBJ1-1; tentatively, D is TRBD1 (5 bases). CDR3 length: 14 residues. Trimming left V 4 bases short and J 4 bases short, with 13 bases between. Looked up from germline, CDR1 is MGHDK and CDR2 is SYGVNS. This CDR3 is CASSVPGGITEAFF. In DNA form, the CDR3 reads TGTGCCAGCAGTGTTCCGGGGGGGATCACTGAAGCTTTCTTT.

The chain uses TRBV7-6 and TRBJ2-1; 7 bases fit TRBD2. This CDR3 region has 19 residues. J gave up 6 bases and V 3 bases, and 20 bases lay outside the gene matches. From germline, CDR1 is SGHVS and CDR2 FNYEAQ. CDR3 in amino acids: CASSFYHLAESRMSNEQFF. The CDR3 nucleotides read TGTGCCAGCAGCTTTTACCACCTAGCGGAGTCCCGGATGAGCAATGAGCAGTTCTTC.

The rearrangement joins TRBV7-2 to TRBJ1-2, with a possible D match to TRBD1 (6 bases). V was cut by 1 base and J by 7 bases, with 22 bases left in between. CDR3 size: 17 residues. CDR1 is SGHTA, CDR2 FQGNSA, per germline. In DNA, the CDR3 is TGTGCCAGCAGCTTAGGTGGGATAGGGGGGGCCCTGGGTGGCTACACCTTC. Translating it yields CASSLGGIGGALGGYTF. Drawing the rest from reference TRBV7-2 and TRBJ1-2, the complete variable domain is GAGVSQSPSNKVTEKGKDVELRCDPISGHTALYWYRQSLGQGLEFLIYFQGNSAPDKSGLPSDRFSAERTGGSVSTLTIQRTQQEDSAVYLCASSLGGIGGALGGYTFGSGTRLTVV.

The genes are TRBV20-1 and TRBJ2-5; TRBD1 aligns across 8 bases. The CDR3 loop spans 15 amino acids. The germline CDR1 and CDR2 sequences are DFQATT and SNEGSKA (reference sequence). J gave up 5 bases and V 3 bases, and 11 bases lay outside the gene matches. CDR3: CSASPGQGRPETQYF. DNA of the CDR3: TGCAGTGCTAGTCCCGGACAGGGCCGCCCGGAGACCCAGTACTTC.